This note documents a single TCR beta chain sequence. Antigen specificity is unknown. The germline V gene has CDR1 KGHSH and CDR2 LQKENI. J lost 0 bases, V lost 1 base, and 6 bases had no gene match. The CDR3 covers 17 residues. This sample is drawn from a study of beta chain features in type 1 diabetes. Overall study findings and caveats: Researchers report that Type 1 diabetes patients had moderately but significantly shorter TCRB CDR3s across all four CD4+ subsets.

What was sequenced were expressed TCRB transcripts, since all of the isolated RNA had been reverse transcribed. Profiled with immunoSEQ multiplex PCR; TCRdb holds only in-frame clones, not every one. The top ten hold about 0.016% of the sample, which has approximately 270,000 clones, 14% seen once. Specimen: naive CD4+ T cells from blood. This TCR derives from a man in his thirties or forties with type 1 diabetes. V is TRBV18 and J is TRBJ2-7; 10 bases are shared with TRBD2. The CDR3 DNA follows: TGTGCCAGCTCACCACTAGGTACTAGCGGGGTCTCCTACGAGCAGTACTTC. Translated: CASSPLGTSGVSYEQYF.